The present T cell receptor (beta chain) was sequenced within a study of neurological immune-mediated disorders. Study-wide findings and caveats: The level of TCR clonal expansion was highest in patients with HTLV-1-associated myelopathy and lowest in multiple sclerosis, where it fell below the level seen in healthy controls.

This clonotype was observed at least ten times. What it binds is unknown. TCRdb called the 5' RACE reads again in MiXCR, with one record for every CDR3 protein. This sample has 15,000 or so distinct CDR3 sequences; about 13% occur once, and the top ten carry approximately 42%. Sequencing was performed on CD8+ T cells from blood. This sequence originates from a female donor with HTLV-1-associated myelopathy (HAM/TSP).

CDR3 residues: CASSPSAGGALAQYF. The DNA of the CDR3 is TGTGCCAGCAGTCCTTCCGCCGGGGGGGCGTTGGCCCAGTACTTC. V and J are TRBV6-1 and TRBJ2-5; TRBD2 agrees at 8 bases. The CDR3 is made up of 15 amino acids. The V segment lost 5 bases and the J segment 9 bases; nucleotides outside the gene matches: 14. Germline V lookup: CDR1 MNHNS, CDR2 SASEGT.